This entry is about one T cell receptor (beta chain). What it binds is unknown. With 5 bases clipped from V and 2 bases from J, the junction kept 8 bases outside the gene matches. The CDR3 is 15 residues long. The germline V gene has CDR1 SGHVS and CDR2 FQNEAQ. Both 60 Vbeta primers and 13 Jbeta primers went into the PCR. Profiled with immunoSEQ multiplex PCR; TCRdb holds only in-frame clones, not every one. This table has around 180,000 clones, roughly 80% appearing once. The sample comes from a study of cytomegalovirus exposure and HLA in healthy donors. Findings and caveats of the study: Most subjects had HLA-A and HLA-B alleles reportedly predicted accurately by TCR beta sequences.

The sequence derives from a man between 18 and 35 years old in good health and CMV-seronegative. The gene calls are TRBV7-8 and TRBJ2-7; TRBD1 matches at 8 bases. Sequencing was carried out using PBMCs. The CDR3 bases are TGTGCCAGCAGCATTATAGACAGGGGACCCTACGAGCAGTACTTC. Encoded protein: CASSIIDRGPYEQYF.